A selection of T cell receptor beta chains follows, all from one sample in a study of cytomegalovirus exposure and HLA in healthy donors. The data were produced by immunoSEQ multiplex PCR, yet TCRdb's version contains in-frame clones alone and is incomplete. The top ten hold 2.5% to 3% of the sample, which has roughly 110,000 clones, 65% to 80% seen once. Sequencing was carried out using PBMCs. The receptor source for this set is a male donor in good health and CMV-seropositive. CDR3s include the opening cysteine and the closing phenylalanine or tryptophan. Each record gives: D gene, V gene, J gene, clone size, CDR3 DNA, CDR3 protein. A D gene is named only where the DNA matches it firmly. Clone size is shown for a subset of rows, as once, few, many or a class of expanded clone.

>TRBD2|TRBV27|TRBJ2-7|few
TGTGCCAGCAGTTTACGTGCAACCCAACTAGCGGGGTCGAACTACGAGCAGTACTTC
CASSLRATQLAGSNYEQYF
>.|TRBV4-1|TRBJ1-5|few
TGCGCCAGCAGCCAAGGTCAGGGTGGTCAGCCCCAGCATTTT
CASSQGQGGQPQHF
>.|TRBV21-1|TRBJ2-2|.
TGTGCCGGGCCGGGACAGGGATTCACCGGGGAGCTGTTTTTT
CAGPGQGFTGELFF
>TRBD1|TRBV4-1|TRBJ2-3|.
TGCGCCAGCAGCCCTACGGGACAGGGCACAGATACGCAGTATTTT
CASSPTGQGTDTQYF
>.|TRBV6-7|TRBJ2-7|.
TGTGCCAGCAGTTACTCGAGTCAGGGTGGTTTCGACGAGCAGTACTTC
CASSYSSQGGFDEQYF
>.|TRBV6-6|TRBJ2-7|once
TGTGCCAGCAGTTCCCGCCTAGGCAGGGCCATCTACGAGCAGTACTTC
CASSSRLGRAIYEQYF
>.|TRBV9|TRBJ1-1|.
TGTGCCAGCAGCGTGGGGACTAACAGGAACACTGAAGCTTTCTTT
CASSVGTNRNTEAFF
>.|TRBV7-6|TRBJ2-2|.
TGTGCCAGCAGCTTAACAGGGTGGACCGGGGAGCTGTTTTTT
CASSLTGWTGELFF
>.|TRBV6-5|TRBJ1-3|.
TGTGCCAGCACTCTCGGAAACACCATATATTTT
CASTLGNTIYF
>.|TRBV28|TRBJ2-2|.
TGTGCCAGCAGTGTGGGCCCCACCGGGGAGCTGTTTTTT
CASSVGPTGELFF
>TRBD2|TRBV5-1|TRBJ2-1|.
TGCGCCAGCAGCGGGAGGGGTTACAATGAGCAGTTCTTC
CASSGRGYNEQFF
>.|TRBV18|TRBJ2-7|.
TGTGCCAGCTCACCACTTGACAGCTTCTACGAGCAGTACTTC
CASSPLDSFYEQYF
>.|TRBV7-9|TRBJ1-2|few
TGTGCCAGCAGCAATGGGGGGACCTATGGCTACACCTTC
CASSNGGTYGYTF
>TRBD2|TRBV5-1|TRBJ2-7|few
TGCGCCAGCAGCCAGAATACGGGAGGGGGAAGCGAGCAGTACTTC
CASSQNTGGGSEQYF
>TRBD2|TRBV29-1|TRBJ2-3|few
TGCAGCGTTGGGGACGACTCTAGCGGGATTGAATTGAGCACAGATACGCAGTATTTT
CSVGDDSSGIELSTDTQYF
>TRBD1|TRBV7-6|TRBJ2-7|.
TGTGCCAGCAGCTTAGAAGTGGGACAGTATTACGAGCAGTACTTC
CASSLEVGQYYEQYF
>.|TRBV4-2|TRBJ1-1|once
TGTGCCAGCAGCCAGGGGAGGGGGGCGCACACGAACACTGAAGCTTTCTTT
CASSQGRGAHTNTEAFF
>.|TRBV19|TRBJ1-5|.
TGTGCCAGTAGTAAGGGACAACCTCCCAATCAGCCCCAGCATTTT
CASSKGQPPNQPQHF
>TRBD2|TRBV5-1|TRBJ2-3|once
TGCGCCAGCAGCTGGCGGGGGGGGGAGACAGATACGCAGTATTTT
CASSWRGGETDTQYF
>.|TRBV5-8|TRBJ1-1|.
TGTGCCAGCAGCCCGAGGACAGCTGAAGCTTTCTTT
CASSPRTAEAFF
>.|TRBV15|TRBJ2-5|.
TGTGCCACCAGGGCGGCGCCAAAAGAGACCCAGTACTTC
CATRAAPKETQYF
>.|TRBV11-2|TRBJ2-5|.
TGTGCCAGCAGCTTAGTTGGACAGATCCAAGAGACCCAGTACTTC
CASSLVGQIQETQYF
>TRBD1|TRBV4-2|TRBJ1-2|.
TGTGCCAGCAGCCAAGATGTACAGGGGGTGAGTGGCTACACCTTC
CASSQDVQGVSGYTF
>TRBD1|TRBV5-1|TRBJ1-2|few
TGCGCCAGCAGTACAGGGGGCGCAGTCAACTATGGCTACACCTTC
CASSTGGAVNYGYTF
>TRBD2|TRBV6-1|TRBJ2-7|.
TGTGCCAGCCGGGACTACTCCCGCGAGCAGTACTTC
CASRDYSREQYF
>.|TRBV6-5|TRBJ2-3|.
TGTGCCAGCAGTTACTCGAGAAGGACAGACCAAGATACGCAGTATTTT
CASSYSRRTDQDTQYF
>TRBD1|TRBV19|TRBJ2-5|.
TGTGCCAGTAGTACCGGACAGGGCCCCGAGACCCAGTACTTC
CASSTGQGPETQYF
>.|TRBV14|TRBJ2-7|.
TGTGCCAGCAGCCTTCGGGGGGCCGCGTCCGATTACGAGCAGTACTTC
CASSLRGAASDYEQYF
>.|TRBV11-2|TRBJ2-3|once
TGTGCCAGCAGCCTCACCGGTGGTACGCAGTATTTT
CASSLTGGTQYF
>.|TRBV27|TRBJ1-2|.
TGTGCCAGCAGTTTGACAGGATTCAACTATGGCTACACCTTC
CASSLTGFNYGYTF
>TRBD1|TRBV5-1|TRBJ2-5|.
TGCGCCAGCAGCATAAGACAGGGGGGAACCCCACAAGAGACCCAGTACTTC
CASSIRQGGTPQETQYF
>.|TRBV6-1|TRBJ2-7|.
TGTGCCAGCAGTGAGCGTGCATACTACGAGCAGTACTTC
CASSERAYYEQYF
>TRBD1|TRBV10-2|TRBJ1-6|.
TGCGCCAGCAGCCGGGACAGGGATAATTCACCCCTCCACTTT
CASSRDRDNSPLHF
>.|TRBV5-8|TRBJ1-3|.
TGTGCCAGCAGCTTGGTCCAGACAGGAAACACCATATATTTT
CASSLVQTGNTIYF
>.|TRBV6-5|TRBJ1-5|.
TGTGCCAGCAGGACAGGCACTCAGCCCCAGCATTTT
CASRTGTQPQHF
>.|TRBV7-6|TRBJ1-1|few
TGTGCCAGCGACTGGGGCGGGGGGGCGCCTGAAGCTTTCTTT
CASDWGGGAPEAFF
>.|TRBV2|TRBJ1-1|.
TGTGCCAGCACCCGAATTGGGGAGGTCACTGAAGCTTTCTTT
CASTRIGEVTEAFF
>.|TRBV7-3|TRBJ2-1|.
TGTGCCAGCAGCTCGGGCGGGCGCGGTGAGCAGTTCTTC
CASSSGGRGEQFF
>TRBD1|TRBV6-5|TRBJ1-2|.
TGTGCCAGCACCAGGGGACAGACTAACTATGGCTACACCTTC
CASTRGQTNYGYTF
>.|TRBV4-1|TRBJ2-3|.
TGCGCCAGCAGCCAAGCTTGGAGGGTAGATACGCAGTATTTT
CASSQAWRVDTQYF
>TRBD1|TRBV19|TRBJ1-5|.
TGTGCCAGTAGTATCTCCCTTCCGGGACAGGCATATAGCAATCAGCCCCAGCATTTT
CASSISLPGQAYSNQPQHF
>.|TRBV7-9|TRBJ2-7|.
TGTGCCAGCAGCAACCCCCGGGACACAACCTACGAGCAGTACTTC
CASSNPRDTTYEQYF
>TRBD1|TRBV4-3|TRBJ1-1|once
TGCGCCAGCAGCCGGGACAGCGGGAGGGCTGAAGCTTTCTTT
CASSRDSGRAEAFF
>.|TRBV27|TRBJ2-5|.
TGTGCCAGCAGCTCCCTTTCCCATGCTAGTGAGACCCAGTACTTC
CASSSLSHASETQYF
>TRBD1|TRBV7-2|TRBJ2-1|.
TGTGCCAGCAGCCTTCCGGGACAGGGATCTCACAATGAGCAGTTCTTC
CASSLPGQGSHNEQFF
>TRBD2|TRBV5-1|TRBJ2-1|.
TGCGCCAGCAGCTTGGAAAGAGCGGGGAATGAGCAGTTCTTC
CASSLERAGNEQFF